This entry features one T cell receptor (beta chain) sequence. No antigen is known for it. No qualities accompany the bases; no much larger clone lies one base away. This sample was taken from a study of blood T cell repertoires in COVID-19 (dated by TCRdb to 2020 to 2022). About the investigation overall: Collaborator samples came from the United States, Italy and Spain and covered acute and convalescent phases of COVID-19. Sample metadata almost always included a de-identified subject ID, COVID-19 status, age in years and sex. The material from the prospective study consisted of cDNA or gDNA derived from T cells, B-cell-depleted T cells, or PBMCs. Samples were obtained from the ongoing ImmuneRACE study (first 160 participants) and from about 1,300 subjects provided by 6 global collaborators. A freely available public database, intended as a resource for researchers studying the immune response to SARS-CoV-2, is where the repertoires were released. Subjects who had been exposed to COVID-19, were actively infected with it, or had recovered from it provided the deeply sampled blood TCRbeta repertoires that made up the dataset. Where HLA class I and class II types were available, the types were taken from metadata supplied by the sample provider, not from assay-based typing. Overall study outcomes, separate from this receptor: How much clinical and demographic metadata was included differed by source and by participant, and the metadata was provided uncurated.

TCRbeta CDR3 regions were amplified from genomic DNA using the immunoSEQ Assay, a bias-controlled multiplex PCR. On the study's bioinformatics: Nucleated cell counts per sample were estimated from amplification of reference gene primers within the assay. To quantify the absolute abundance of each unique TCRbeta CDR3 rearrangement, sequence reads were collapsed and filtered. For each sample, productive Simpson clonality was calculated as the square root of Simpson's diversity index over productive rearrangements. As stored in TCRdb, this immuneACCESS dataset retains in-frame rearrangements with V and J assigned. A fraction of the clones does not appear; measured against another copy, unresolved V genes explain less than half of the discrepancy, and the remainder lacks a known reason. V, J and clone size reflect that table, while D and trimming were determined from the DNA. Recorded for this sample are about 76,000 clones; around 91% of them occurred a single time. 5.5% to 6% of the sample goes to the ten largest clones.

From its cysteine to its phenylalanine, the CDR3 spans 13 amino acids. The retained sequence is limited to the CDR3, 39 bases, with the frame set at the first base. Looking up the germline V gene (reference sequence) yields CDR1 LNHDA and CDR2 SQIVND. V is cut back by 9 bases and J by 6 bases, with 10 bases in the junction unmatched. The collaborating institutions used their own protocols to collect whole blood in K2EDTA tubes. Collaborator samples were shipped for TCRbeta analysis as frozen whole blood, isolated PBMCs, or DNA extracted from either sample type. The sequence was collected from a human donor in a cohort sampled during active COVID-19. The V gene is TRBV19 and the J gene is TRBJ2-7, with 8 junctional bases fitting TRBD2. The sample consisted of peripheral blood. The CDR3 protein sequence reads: CASRRSGGSEQYF. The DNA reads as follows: TGTGCCAGCAGACGGAGCGGGGGAAGCGAGCAGTACTTC.